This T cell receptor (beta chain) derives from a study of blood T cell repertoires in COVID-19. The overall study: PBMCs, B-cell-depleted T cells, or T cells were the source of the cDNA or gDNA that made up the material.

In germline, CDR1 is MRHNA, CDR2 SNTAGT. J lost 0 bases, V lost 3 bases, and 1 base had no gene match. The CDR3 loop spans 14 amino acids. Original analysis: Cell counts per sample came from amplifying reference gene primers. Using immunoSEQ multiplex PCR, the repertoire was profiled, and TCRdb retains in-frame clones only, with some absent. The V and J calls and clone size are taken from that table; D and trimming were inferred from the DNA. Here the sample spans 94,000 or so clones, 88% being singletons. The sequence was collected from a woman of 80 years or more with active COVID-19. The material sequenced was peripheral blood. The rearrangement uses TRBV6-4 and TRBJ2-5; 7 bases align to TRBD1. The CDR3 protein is CASSETGDQETQYF. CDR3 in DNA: TGTGCCAGCAGTGAAACAGGGGACCAAGAGACCCAGTACTTC.